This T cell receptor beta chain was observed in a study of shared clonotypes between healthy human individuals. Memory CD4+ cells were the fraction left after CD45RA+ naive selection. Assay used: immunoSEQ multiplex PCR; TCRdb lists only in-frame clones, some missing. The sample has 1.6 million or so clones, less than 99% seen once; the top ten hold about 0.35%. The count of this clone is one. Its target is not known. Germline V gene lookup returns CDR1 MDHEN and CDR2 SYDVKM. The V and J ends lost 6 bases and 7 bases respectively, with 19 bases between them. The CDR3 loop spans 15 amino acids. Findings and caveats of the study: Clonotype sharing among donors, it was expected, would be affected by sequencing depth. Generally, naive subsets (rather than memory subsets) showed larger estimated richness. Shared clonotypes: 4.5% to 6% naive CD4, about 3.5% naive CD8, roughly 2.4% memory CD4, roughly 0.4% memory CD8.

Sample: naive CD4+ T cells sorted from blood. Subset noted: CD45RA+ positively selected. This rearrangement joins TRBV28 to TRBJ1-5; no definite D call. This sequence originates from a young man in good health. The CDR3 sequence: CASSKRGKVGQPQHF. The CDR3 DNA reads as TGTGCCAGCAGCAAACGGGGAAAAGTAGGGCAGCCCCAGCATTTT.